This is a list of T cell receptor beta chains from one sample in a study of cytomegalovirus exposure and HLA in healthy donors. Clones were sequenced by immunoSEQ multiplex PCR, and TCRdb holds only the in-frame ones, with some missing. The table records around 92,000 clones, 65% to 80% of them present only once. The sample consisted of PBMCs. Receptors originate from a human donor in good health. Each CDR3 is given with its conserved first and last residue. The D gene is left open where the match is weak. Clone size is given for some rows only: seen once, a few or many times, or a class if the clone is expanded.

cdr3_nt: TGCGCCAGCAGCTTGAAGGGGCCTGGAAACACCATATATTTT; cdr3_aa: CASSLKGPGNTIYF; clone_size: .; d_call: .; j_call: TRBJ1-3; v_call: TRBV5-1
cdr3_nt: TGTGCCAGCAGCTTAGGGGGGGGCAAGAATGAGCAGTTCTTC; cdr3_aa: CASSLGGGKNEQFF; clone_size: once; d_call: .; j_call: TRBJ2-1; v_call: TRBV11-3
cdr3_nt: TGTGCCAGCAGCCCCACGGTCGTGGCGGGGGGCACCGGGGAGCTGTTTTTT; cdr3_aa: CASSPTVVAGGTGELFF; clone_size: .; d_call: TRBD2; j_call: TRBJ2-2; v_call: TRBV11-2
cdr3_nt: TGTGCCAGCAGTGAACAGACAGGGGCTCAAGAGACCCAGTACTTC; cdr3_aa: CASSEQTGAQETQYF; clone_size: .; d_call: TRBD1; j_call: TRBJ2-5; v_call: TRBV6-1
cdr3_nt: TGTGCCAGCAGCTCCCGCCCCCTGCAGATCCTGAACACTGAAGCTTTCTTT; cdr3_aa: CASSSRPLQILNTEAFF; clone_size: .; d_call: .; j_call: TRBJ1-1; v_call: TRBV7-2
cdr3_nt: TGTGCCAGCAGGCTCGGCGGGGGTCCGGACGAGCAGTACTTC; cdr3_aa: CASRLGGGPDEQYF; clone_size: .; d_call: TRBD2; j_call: TRBJ2-7; v_call: TRBV6-5
cdr3_nt: TGTTCCAGCAGCTCCGGACTAGCGGGGTTGGGTAGGGAGCTGTTTTTT; cdr3_aa: CSSSSGLAGLGRELFF; clone_size: .; d_call: TRBD2; j_call: TRBJ2-2; v_call: TRBV7-9
cdr3_nt: TGTGCCTGGAGGGGGCATTACACCGGGGAGCTGTTTTTT; cdr3_aa: CAWRGHYTGELFF; clone_size: .; d_call: .; j_call: TRBJ2-2; v_call: TRBV30
cdr3_nt: TGTGCCAGCAGCCCTGGGACTAGCGGGCTCGAGCAGTACTTC; cdr3_aa: CASSPGTSGLEQYF; clone_size: .; d_call: TRBD2; j_call: TRBJ2-7; v_call: TRBV5-4
cdr3_nt: TGTGCCAGCAGTTACATCAGGGGGCTAACTGAAGCTTTCTTT; cdr3_aa: CASSYIRGLTEAFF; clone_size: .; d_call: TRBD1; j_call: TRBJ1-1; v_call: TRBV6-5
cdr3_nt: TGCGCCAGCAGCCAAACGACACTTTCTAACTATGGCTACACCTTC; cdr3_aa: CASSQTTLSNYGYTF; clone_size: few; d_call: .; j_call: TRBJ1-2; v_call: TRBV4-1
cdr3_nt: TGTGCCAGCAGCCTGACAGGGGGACCCTATAGCAATCAGCCCCAGCATTTT; cdr3_aa: CASSLTGGPYSNQPQHF; clone_size: few; d_call: TRBD1; j_call: TRBJ1-5; v_call: TRBV7-9
cdr3_nt: TGTGCCAGCAGTCCCATCGACAGGATTAATGAAAAACTGTTTTTT; cdr3_aa: CASSPIDRINEKLFF; clone_size: .; d_call: .; j_call: TRBJ1-4; v_call: TRBV27
cdr3_nt: TGCGCCAGCAGCCAAGAAGACGGCGGGGGGATCTCCTACGAGCAGTACTTC; cdr3_aa: CASSQEDGGGISYEQYF; clone_size: once; d_call: TRBD2; j_call: TRBJ2-7; v_call: TRBV4-1
cdr3_nt: TGCGCCAGCAGCTTTTATTCGGCGGGCCCTAGCACAGATACGCAGTATTTT; cdr3_aa: CASSFYSAGPSTDTQYF; clone_size: few; d_call: .; j_call: TRBJ2-3; v_call: TRBV5-1
cdr3_nt: TGTGCCAGCTTCAGGACAGGGCCTACAGATACGCAGTATTTT; cdr3_aa: CASFRTGPTDTQYF; clone_size: .; d_call: TRBD1; j_call: TRBJ2-3; v_call: TRBV6-5
cdr3_nt: TGTGCCAGCATCAGAACGACAGGGGGCCTCGCTTTCTTT; cdr3_aa: CASIRTTGGLAFF; clone_size: .; d_call: TRBD1; j_call: TRBJ1-1; v_call: TRBV7-9
cdr3_nt: TGCGCCAGCAGCCCCTGGGACAGCCCAAATTCACCCCTCCACTTT; cdr3_aa: CASSPWDSPNSPLHF; clone_size: .; d_call: TRBD1; j_call: TRBJ1-6; v_call: TRBV4-1
cdr3_nt: TGTGCCAGCAGTACACAGGGGATTGGGGGCTACACCTTC; cdr3_aa: CASSTQGIGGYTF; clone_size: .; d_call: TRBD1; j_call: TRBJ1-2; v_call: TRBV5-5
cdr3_nt: TGTGCCAGCAGCTTCCCTGAAGGGGTTGGGGAGCAGTACTTC; cdr3_aa: CASSFPEGVGEQYF; clone_size: .; d_call: .; j_call: TRBJ2-7; v_call: TRBV5-6
cdr3_nt: TGCGCCAGCAGCCAAGTGAAGGCAGGGGTTACAACTAATGAAAAACTGTTTTTT; cdr3_aa: CASSQVKAGVTTNEKLFF; clone_size: .; d_call: .; j_call: TRBJ1-4; v_call: TRBV4-1
cdr3_nt: TGTGCCAGCAGCCCCCGACAGGGCTATTCTAATGAAAAACTGTTTTTT; cdr3_aa: CASSPRQGYSNEKLFF; clone_size: .; d_call: TRBD1; j_call: TRBJ1-4; v_call: TRBV5-8
cdr3_nt: TGTGCCAGCAGTAGACAGGGGGCAATACAAGAGACCCAGTACTTC; cdr3_aa: CASSRQGAIQETQYF; clone_size: .; d_call: TRBD1; j_call: TRBJ2-5; v_call: TRBV2
cdr3_nt: TGCGCCAGCAGCTTGGATACGGACTATGGCTACACCTTC; cdr3_aa: CASSLDTDYGYTF; clone_size: few; d_call: .; j_call: TRBJ1-2; v_call: TRBV5-1
cdr3_nt: TGTGCCAGCAGCCGGGTCATACCAGGGAAGGCTTTCTTT; cdr3_aa: CASSRVIPGKAFF; clone_size: few; d_call: .; j_call: TRBJ1-1; v_call: TRBV14
cdr3_nt: TGTGCCAGCAGTTTACGGGGGAGCACAGATACGCAGTATTTT; cdr3_aa: CASSLRGSTDTQYF; clone_size: .; d_call: .; j_call: TRBJ2-3; v_call: TRBV2
cdr3_nt: TGCGCCAGCAGCTTTGAGACAGGGTTTACGGAGACCCAGTACTTC; cdr3_aa: CASSFETGFTETQYF; clone_size: .; d_call: TRBD1; j_call: TRBJ2-5; v_call: TRBV5-1
cdr3_nt: TGTGCCAGCAGCTTATACCCCGGGGGGACAGGGAGGAACACTGAAGCTTTCTTT; cdr3_aa: CASSLYPGGTGRNTEAFF; clone_size: .; d_call: TRBD1; j_call: TRBJ1-1; v_call: TRBV13
cdr3_nt: TGCAGCGTTCAGGGACTAGCGGGGGGGTCCAACACCTACGAGCAGTACTTC; cdr3_aa: CSVQGLAGGSNTYEQYF; clone_size: .; d_call: TRBD2; j_call: TRBJ2-7; v_call: TRBV29-1
cdr3_nt: TGTGCCAGCAGCTTGAAATTGCTGAGTTCCTACAATGAGCAGTTCTTC; cdr3_aa: CASSLKLLSSYNEQFF; clone_size: .; d_call: .; j_call: TRBJ2-1; v_call: TRBV5-6
cdr3_nt: TGTGCTAACAGACAGGGTGGAGATGAGCAGTTCTTC; cdr3_aa: CANRQGGDEQFF; clone_size: .; d_call: TRBD1; j_call: TRBJ2-1; v_call: TRBV27
cdr3_nt: TGCGCCAGCAGTGATGGCAGGGGGTACGAGCAGTACTTC; cdr3_aa: CASSDGRGYEQYF; clone_size: .; d_call: TRBD1; j_call: TRBJ2-7; v_call: TRBV10-1
cdr3_nt: TGTGCCAGCAGCCAACTCGACGAGCAGTACTTC; cdr3_aa: CASSQLDEQYF; clone_size: .; d_call: .; j_call: TRBJ2-7; v_call: TRBV7-2
cdr3_nt: TGCGCCAGCAGTGAGACGTCAGGGGTTGGAAACACCATATATTTT; cdr3_aa: CASSETSGVGNTIYF; clone_size: .; d_call: .; j_call: TRBJ1-3; v_call: TRBV10-2
cdr3_nt: TGCGCCAGCAGCCCAATCCTGTCAGGGTTGAGCAATCAGCCCCAGCATTTT; cdr3_aa: CASSPILSGLSNQPQHF; clone_size: .; d_call: .; j_call: TRBJ1-5; v_call: TRBV4-1
cdr3_nt: TGTGCCACCAGCAGAGATCTTTTCTTGGCGGGAGACTACGAGCAGTACTTC; cdr3_aa: CATSRDLFLAGDYEQYF; clone_size: .; d_call: TRBD2; j_call: TRBJ2-7; v_call: TRBV15
cdr3_nt: TGCGCCAGCAGCCCAAGCCCTGGACTAGGGGTAAACGAGCAGTACTTC; cdr3_aa: CASSPSPGLGVNEQYF; clone_size: .; d_call: TRBD2; j_call: TRBJ2-7; v_call: TRBV5-1
cdr3_nt: TGTGCCAGCTCATCGATAAACCGGGAAAATAATCAGCCCCAGCATTTT; cdr3_aa: CASSSINRENNQPQHF; clone_size: .; d_call: .; j_call: TRBJ1-5; v_call: TRBV18
cdr3_nt: TGCAGCGTTGTGAATAACGGGACAGGGGAGAACACTGAAGCTTTCTTT; cdr3_aa: CSVVNNGTGENTEAFF; clone_size: once; d_call: TRBD1; j_call: TRBJ1-1; v_call: TRBV29-1
cdr3_nt: TGTGCCAGCAGAGAAGGGGGTGAGCAGTACTTC; cdr3_aa: CASREGGEQYF; clone_size: .; d_call: .; j_call: TRBJ2-7; v_call: TRBV6-5
cdr3_nt: TGTGCCAGCAGCTTGGGGGGCCTAGTTCCCAATGAGCAGTTCTTC; cdr3_aa: CASSLGGLVPNEQFF; clone_size: few; d_call: .; j_call: TRBJ2-1; v_call: TRBV5-4
cdr3_nt: TGTGCCAGCAGAATGACAGGGAATCCCTATGGCTACACCTTC; cdr3_aa: CASRMTGNPYGYTF; clone_size: once; d_call: TRBD1; j_call: TRBJ1-2; v_call: TRBV6-1
cdr3_nt: TGTGCCAGCTCACAAAACGAGGGCCAAGAGACCCAGTACTTC; cdr3_aa: CASSQNEGQETQYF; clone_size: .; d_call: .; j_call: TRBJ2-5; v_call: TRBV18